This TCR beta chain came from a study of T cell repertoires in cytomegalovirus infection. Study-wide points: Summed frequency of shared TCR beta families picked out CMV carriers who also had the relevant HLA.

This clonotype was observed a single time. Its antigen remains unidentified. Since a much larger clone is just one base distant, this may be a read error. MiXCR, applied by TCRdb to the reads, yields one record per CDR3 protein. The sample shows 350,000 to 450,000 distinct CDR3 sequences, around 18% of them seen only once. Looked up from germline, CDR1 is SGHTA and CDR2 is FQGNSA. The CDR3 consists of 15 residues. This receptor was taken from a human donor in good health (CMV status not recorded). Some clones in this sample may be carry-over from other donors' samples. Sequencing used PBMCs. The genes are TRBV7-2 and TRBJ2-5; D is tentatively TRBD1 or TRBD2 (6 bases each). Here the CDR3 reads CASSPPGAYQETQHF. The CDR3 DNA sequence: TGTGCCAGCAGCCCCCCGGGGGCGTACCAAGAGACCCAGCACTTC.